The clone carrying this TCR beta chain turned up a few times. Its target is unknown. This sample also contains other DNA sequences that code for the same CDR3. Per the germline V gene, CDR1 is MNHEY and CDR2 is SMNVEV (reference sequence). J lost 8 bases, V lost 9 bases, and 13 bases had no gene match. This CDR3 spans 15 amino acids. Primers: 60 Vbeta forward and 13 Jbeta reverse. Profiled with immunoSEQ multiplex PCR; TCRdb holds only in-frame clones, not every one. Altogether about 140,000 clones are present, roughly a tenth being singletons, with the ten largest covering 1.8%. These data originate in a study of cytomegalovirus exposure and HLA in healthy donors. Study-level findings and limits: Earlier findings revealed that most TCR beta V segments proved productive either about 87% or about 30% of the time. Later analysis revealed greater clonal expansion in HLA-associated TCR beta chains than in equally common others. As a later analysis revealed, most CMV-associated TCR beta chains appeared HLA-restricted.

The chain combines TRBV27 with TRBJ2-2, with 9 bases that match TRBD1. Sequenced: PBMCs. The clonotype originates from a male donor in good health and CMV-seronegative. CDR3 nucleotide sequence: TGTGCCAGTAGTCCCCTAGGGACAGGGCATGGGGAGCTGTTTTTT. Amino acids: CASSPLGTGHGELFF.